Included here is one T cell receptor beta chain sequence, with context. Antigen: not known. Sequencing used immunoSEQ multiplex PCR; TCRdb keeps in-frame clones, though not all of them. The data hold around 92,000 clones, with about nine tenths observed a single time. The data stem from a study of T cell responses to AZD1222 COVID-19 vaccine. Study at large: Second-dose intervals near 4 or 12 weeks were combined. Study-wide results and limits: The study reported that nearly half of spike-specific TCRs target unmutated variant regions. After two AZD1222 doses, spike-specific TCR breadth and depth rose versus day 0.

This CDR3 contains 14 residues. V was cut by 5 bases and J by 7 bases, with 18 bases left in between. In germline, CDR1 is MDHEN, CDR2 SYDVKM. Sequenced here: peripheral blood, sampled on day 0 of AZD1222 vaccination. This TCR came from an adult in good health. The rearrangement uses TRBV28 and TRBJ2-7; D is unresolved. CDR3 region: CASSTPAVAGEQYF. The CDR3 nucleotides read TGTGCCAGCAGTACCCCCGCGGTAGCCGGTGAGCAGTACTTC.